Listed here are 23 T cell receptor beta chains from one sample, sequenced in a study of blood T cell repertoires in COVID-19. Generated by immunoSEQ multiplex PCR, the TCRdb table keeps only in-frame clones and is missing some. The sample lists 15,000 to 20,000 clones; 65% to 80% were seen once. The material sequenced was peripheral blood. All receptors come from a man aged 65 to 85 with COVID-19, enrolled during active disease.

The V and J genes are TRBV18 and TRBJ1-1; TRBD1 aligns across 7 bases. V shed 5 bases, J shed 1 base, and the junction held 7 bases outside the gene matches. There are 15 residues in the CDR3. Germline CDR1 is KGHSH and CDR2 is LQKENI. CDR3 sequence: CASSSIDRENTEAFF. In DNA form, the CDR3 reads TGTGCCAGCTCATCCATTGACAGGGAGAACACTGAAGCTTTCTTT.

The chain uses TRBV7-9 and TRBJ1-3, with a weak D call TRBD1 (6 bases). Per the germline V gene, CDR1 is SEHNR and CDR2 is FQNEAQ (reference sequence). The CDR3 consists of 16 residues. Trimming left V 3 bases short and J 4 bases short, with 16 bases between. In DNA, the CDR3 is TGTGCCAGCAGCTTTACGCGGGGGCTGGGAGGAAACACCATATATTTT. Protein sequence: CASSFTRGLGGNTIYF.

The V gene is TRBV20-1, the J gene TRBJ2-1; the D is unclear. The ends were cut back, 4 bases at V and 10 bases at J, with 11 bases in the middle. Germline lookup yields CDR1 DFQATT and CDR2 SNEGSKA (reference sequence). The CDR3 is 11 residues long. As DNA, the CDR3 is TGCAGTGCTAACAGTCTGAACGAGCAGTTCTTC. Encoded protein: CSANSLNEQFF.

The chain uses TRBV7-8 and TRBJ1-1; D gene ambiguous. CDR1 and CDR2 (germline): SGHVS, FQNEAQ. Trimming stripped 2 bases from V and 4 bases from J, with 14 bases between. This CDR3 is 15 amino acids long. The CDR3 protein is CASSLRSGKSTEAFF. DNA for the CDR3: TGTGCCAGCAGCTTAAGATCGGGAAAGTCCACTGAAGCTTTCTTT.

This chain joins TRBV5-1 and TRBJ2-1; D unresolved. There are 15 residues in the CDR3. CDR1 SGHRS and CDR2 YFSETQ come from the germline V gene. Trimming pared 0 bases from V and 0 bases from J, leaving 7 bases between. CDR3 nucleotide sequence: TGCGCCAGCAGCTTGGCACCGAGCTCCTACAATGAGCAGTTCTTC. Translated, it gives CASSLAPSSYNEQFF.

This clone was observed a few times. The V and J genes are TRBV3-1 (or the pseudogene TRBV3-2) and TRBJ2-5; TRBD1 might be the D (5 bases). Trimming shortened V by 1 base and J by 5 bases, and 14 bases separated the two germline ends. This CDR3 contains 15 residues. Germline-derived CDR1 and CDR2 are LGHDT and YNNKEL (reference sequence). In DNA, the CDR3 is TGTGCCAGCAGCCAAGGCCAGGGCTTCACGGAGACCCAGTACTTC. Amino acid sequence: CASSQGQGFTETQYF.

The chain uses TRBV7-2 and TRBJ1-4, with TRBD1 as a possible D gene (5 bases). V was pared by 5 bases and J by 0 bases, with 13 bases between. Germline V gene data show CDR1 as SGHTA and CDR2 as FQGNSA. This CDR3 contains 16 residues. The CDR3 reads CASSPKVGPTNEKLFF. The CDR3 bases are TGTGCCAGCAGCCCAAAAGTGGGGCCAACTAATGAAAAACTGTTTTTT.

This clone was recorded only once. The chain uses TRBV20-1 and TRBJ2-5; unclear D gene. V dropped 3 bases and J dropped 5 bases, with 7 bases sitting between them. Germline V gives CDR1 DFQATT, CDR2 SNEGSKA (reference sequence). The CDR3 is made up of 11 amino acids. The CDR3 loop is CSASTGETQYF. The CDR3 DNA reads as TGCAGTGCTAGTACCGGGGAGACCCAGTACTTC.

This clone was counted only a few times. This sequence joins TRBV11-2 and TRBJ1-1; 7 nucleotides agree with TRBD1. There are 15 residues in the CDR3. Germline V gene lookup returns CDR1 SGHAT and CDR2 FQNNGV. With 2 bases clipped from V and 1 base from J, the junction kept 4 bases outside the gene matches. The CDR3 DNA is TGTGCCAGCAGCTTATGGGGACAGAGGAACACTGAAGCTTTCTTT. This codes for CASSLWGQRNTEAFF.

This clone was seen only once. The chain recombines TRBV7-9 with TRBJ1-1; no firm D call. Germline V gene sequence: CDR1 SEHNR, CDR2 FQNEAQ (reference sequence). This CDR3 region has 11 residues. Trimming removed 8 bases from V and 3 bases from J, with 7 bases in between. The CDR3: CASEADTEAFF. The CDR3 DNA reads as TGTGCCAGCGAGGCGGACACTGAAGCTTTCTTT.

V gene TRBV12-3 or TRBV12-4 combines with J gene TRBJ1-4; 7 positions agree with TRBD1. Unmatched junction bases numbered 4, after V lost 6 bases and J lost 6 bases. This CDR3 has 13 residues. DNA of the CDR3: TGTGCCAGCAGCCTCAGGGGGGATGAAAAACTGTTTTTT. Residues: CASSLRGDEKLFF.

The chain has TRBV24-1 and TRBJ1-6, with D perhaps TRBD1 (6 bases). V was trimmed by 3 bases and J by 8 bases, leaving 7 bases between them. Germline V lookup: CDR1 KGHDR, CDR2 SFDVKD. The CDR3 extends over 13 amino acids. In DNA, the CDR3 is TGTGCCACCAGTGATAACAGGGATTCACCCCTCCACTTT. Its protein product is CATSDNRDSPLHF.

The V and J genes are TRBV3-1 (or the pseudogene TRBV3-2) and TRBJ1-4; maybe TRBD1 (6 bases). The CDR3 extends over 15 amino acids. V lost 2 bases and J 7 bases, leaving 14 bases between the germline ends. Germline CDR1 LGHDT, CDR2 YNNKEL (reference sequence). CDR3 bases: TGTGCCAGCAGCCAAAAGGGGGGGGCGAGTGAAAAACTGTTTTTT. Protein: CASSQKGGASEKLFF.

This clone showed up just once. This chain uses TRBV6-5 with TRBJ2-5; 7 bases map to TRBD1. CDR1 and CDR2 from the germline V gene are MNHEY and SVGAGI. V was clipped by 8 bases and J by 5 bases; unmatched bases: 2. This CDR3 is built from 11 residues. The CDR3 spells CASARGETQYF. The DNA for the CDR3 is TGTGCCAGCGCCAGGGGGGAGACCCAGTACTTC.

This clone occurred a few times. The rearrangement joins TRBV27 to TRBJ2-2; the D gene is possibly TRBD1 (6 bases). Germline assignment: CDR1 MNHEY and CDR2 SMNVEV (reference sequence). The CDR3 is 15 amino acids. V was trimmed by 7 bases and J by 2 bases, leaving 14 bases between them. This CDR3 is CASKGGQFNTGELFF. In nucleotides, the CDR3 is TGTGCCAGCAAGGGTGGACAGTTTAACACCGGGGAGCTGTTTTTT.

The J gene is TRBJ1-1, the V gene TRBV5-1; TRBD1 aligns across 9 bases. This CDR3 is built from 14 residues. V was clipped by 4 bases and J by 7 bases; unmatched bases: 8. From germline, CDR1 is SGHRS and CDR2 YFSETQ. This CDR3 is CASSNRDRVIEAFF. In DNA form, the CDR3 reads TGCGCCAGCAGCAACCGGGACAGGGTTATTGAAGCTTTCTTT.

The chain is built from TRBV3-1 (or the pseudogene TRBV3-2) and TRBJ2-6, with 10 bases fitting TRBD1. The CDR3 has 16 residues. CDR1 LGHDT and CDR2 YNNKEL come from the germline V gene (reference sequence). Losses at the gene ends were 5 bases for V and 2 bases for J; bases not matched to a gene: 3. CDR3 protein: CASSLTGGPGANVLTF. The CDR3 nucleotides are TGTGCCAGCAGCTTGACAGGGGGCCCTGGGGCCAACGTCCTGACTTTC.

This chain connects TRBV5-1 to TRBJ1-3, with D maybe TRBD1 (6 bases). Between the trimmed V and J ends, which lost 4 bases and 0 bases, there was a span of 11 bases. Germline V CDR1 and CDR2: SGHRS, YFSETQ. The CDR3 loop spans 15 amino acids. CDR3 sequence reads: CASSIQGNSGNTIYF. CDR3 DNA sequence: TGCGCCAGCAGCATCCAGGGGAACTCTGGAAACACCATATATTTT.

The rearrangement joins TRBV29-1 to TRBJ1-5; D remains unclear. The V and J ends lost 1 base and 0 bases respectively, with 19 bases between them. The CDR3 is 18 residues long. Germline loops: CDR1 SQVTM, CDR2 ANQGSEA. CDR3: CSVEATGICNYSNQPQHF. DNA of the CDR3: TGCAGCGTTGAAGCTACGGGGATATGTAACTATAGCAATCAGCCCCAGCATTTT.

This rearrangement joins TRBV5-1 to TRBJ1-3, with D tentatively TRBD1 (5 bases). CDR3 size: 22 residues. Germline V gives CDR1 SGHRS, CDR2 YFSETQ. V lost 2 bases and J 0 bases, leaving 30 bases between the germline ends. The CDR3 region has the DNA TGCGCCAGCAGCTTTTTAGGTTTTCGACAGCGCCATAGGAACAGCTCTGGAAACACCATATATTTT. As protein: CASSFLGFRQRHRNSSGNTIYF.

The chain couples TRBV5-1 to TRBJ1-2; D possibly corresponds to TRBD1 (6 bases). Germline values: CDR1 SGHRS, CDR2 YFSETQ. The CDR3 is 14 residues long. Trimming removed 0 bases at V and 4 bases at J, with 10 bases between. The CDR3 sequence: CASSLDLRGYGYTF. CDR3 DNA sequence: TGCGCCAGCAGCTTGGATCTCAGGGGCTATGGCTACACCTTC.

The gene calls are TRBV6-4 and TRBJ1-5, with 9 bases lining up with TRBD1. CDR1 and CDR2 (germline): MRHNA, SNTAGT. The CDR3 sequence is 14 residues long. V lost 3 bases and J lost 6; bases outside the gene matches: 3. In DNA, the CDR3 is TGTGCCAGCAGTGAACAGGGGGCCGGTCAGCCCCAGCATTTT. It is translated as CASSEQGAGQPQHF.

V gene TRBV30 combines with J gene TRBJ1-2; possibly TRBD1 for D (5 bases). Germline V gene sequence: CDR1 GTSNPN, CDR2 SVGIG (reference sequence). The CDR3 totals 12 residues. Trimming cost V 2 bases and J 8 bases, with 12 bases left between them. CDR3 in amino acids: CAWSKLGQGYTF. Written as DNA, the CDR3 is TGTGCCTGGAGTAAACTGGGGCAAGGCTACACCTTC.